A selection of T cell receptor beta chains follows, all from one sample in a study of T cell clones after liver transplantation. Here immunoSEQ multiplex PCR was the method, and the copy in TCRdb shows in-frame clones only, minus some. The sample contains roughly 5,100 clones, 25% to 35% of which appear only once. Their antigen targets remain unknown. Sequencing was done on a sample of CD4+ T cells from cultured PBMCs. Receptor source: a human patient who received a liver transplant. Part of the T cell pool may stem from the graft donor. Both conserved end residues are part of each CDR3. A D gene is named only where the DNA matches it firmly. Some rows have no size entry. The others give once, few or many, or a class for an expanded clone.

j_call v_call d_call clone_size cdr3_aa cdr3_nt
TRBJ1-4 TRBV5-1 NA NA CASSLSVGLNEKLFF TGCGCCAGCAGCTTATCGGTGGGCCTCAATGAAAAACTGTTTTTT
TRBJ2-7 TRBV6-6 TRBD2 NA CASSYLAGNYEQYF TGTGCCAGCAGTTATCTAGCGGGAAACTACGAGCAGTACTTC
TRBJ1-2 TRBV15 TRBD1 NA CATRRNRGPGGYTF TGTGCCACCAGGAGAAACAGGGGGCCTGGGGGCTACACCTTC
TRBJ2-7 TRBV5-7 NA few CASSLRRGPQYF TGTGCCAGCAGCTTGAGACGCGGCCCACAGTACTTC
TRBJ2-3 TRBV7-9 TRBD2 NA CASRTSGGGDTQYF TGTGCCAGCAGAACTAGCGGGGGCGGAGATACGCAGTATTTT
TRBJ2-3 TRBV7-2 NA few CASSLGVTDTQYF TGTGCCAGCAGCTTAGGAGTCACAGATACGCAGTATTTT
TRBJ2-1 TRBV7-7 TRBD1 medium-sized CASSMGQASYNEQFF TGTGCCAGCAGCATGGGACAGGCGAGCTACAATGAGCAGTTCTTC
TRBJ2-4 TRBV27 NA few CASSLSGGVGIQYF TGTGCCAGCAGTTTATCCGGGGGCGTCGGCATTCAGTACTTC
TRBJ2-7 TRBV18 NA few CASSPRKTGNPYEQYF TGTGCCAGCTCACCACGTAAAACAGGGAACCCCTACGAGCAGTACTTC
TRBJ1-1 TRBV28 TRBD1 few CASSSSGQGATEAFF TGTGCCAGCAGTTCGTCGGGACAGGGGGCTACTGAAGCTTTCTTT
TRBJ2-7 TRBV5-4 NA large CASSSGMRAYEQYF TGTGCCAGCAGCTCAGGGATGAGAGCCTACGAGCAGTACTTC
TRBJ2-5 TRBV28 NA NA CASSGEGRETQYF TGTGCCAGCAGCGGGGAAGGACGAGAGACCCAGTACTTC
TRBJ1-2 TRBV18 TRBD1 few CASSLDRGVDYGYTF TGTGCCAGCTCACTCGACAGGGGGGTCGACTATGGCTACACCTTC
TRBJ2-7 TRBV10-2 TRBD2 NA CASSHLAGGAYEQYF TGCGCCAGCAGTCATTTAGCGGGAGGGGCCTACGAGCAGTACTTC
TRBJ2-7 TRBV5-1 NA few CASSSASYEQYF TGCGCCAGCAGTTCGGCTTCCTACGAGCAGTACTTC
TRBJ1-2 TRBV7-3 NA NA CASSKQGSYGYTF TGTGCCAGCAGCAAACAGGGTAGCTATGGCTACACCTTC
TRBJ2-1 TRBV11-3 NA NA CASSPGTVRGDEQFF TGTGCCAGCAGCCCAGGGACTGTCAGGGGGGATGAGCAGTTCTTC
TRBJ2-5 TRBV21-1 NA few CASSKGGRIQYF TGTGCCAGCAGCAAAGGAGGACGGATCCAGTACTTC
TRBJ1-2 TRBV2 TRBD1 NA CASTSDRAEGYTF TGTGCCAGCACTAGCGACAGGGCAGAGGGCTACACCTTC
TRBJ2-3 TRBV6-1 TRBD2 NA CASSISGRPTDTQYF TGTGCCAGCTCAATTAGCGGGAGGCCCACAGATACGCAGTATTTT
TRBJ1-1 TRBV7-9 NA NA CASSLNRYTEAFF TGTGCCAGCAGCTTAAACAGGTACACTGAAGCTTTCTTT
TRBJ2-3 TRBV28 NA NA CASNQPGTDTQYF TGTGCCAGCAATCAGCCTGGCACAGATACGCAGTATTTT
TRBJ1-6 TRBV6-5 NA NA CASSEDRINSPLHF TGTGCCAGCTCCGAAGACAGGATTAATTCACCCCTCCACTTT
TRBJ2-2 TRBV10-2 TRBD1 medium-sized CASSPGTGRNTGELFF TGCGCCAGCAGTCCCGGGACAGGGAGGAACACCGGGGAGCTGTTTTTT
TRBJ2-3 TRBV28 NA medium-sized CASTPNTGFADTQYF TGTGCCAGCACCCCAAATACAGGGTTTGCAGATACGCAGTATTTT